One and the same sample provided the 23 T cell receptor beta chains below, sequenced in a study of T cell responses to AZD1222 COVID-19 vaccine. Only in-frame clones appear in the TCRdb table, and some are missing; sequencing was by immunoSEQ multiplex PCR. The sample yields around 100,000 clones, more than 75% seen once. This material consisted of peripheral blood, taken on day 0 of AZD1222 vaccination. The receptors shown here come from an adult in good health.

A word on this clone: It is unclear where the CDR3 begins or ends on the DNA, so no DNA is shown, and the CDR3 is as TCRdb lists it. V gene TRBV7-9 combines with J gene TRBJ1-1. CDR1 and CDR2 from the germline V gene are SEHNR and FQNEAQ (reference sequence). The CDR3 is 12 amino acids long, termini counted. CDR3 region: CASSFGEGTVDF.

The V gene is TRBV25-1, the J gene TRBJ2-5; no firm D call. Germline V gives CDR1 MGHDK, CDR2 SYGVNS. V lost 4 bases and J 0 bases, leaving 6 bases between the germline ends. The length of the CDR3 is 13 residues. Here the CDR3 reads CASSAGYQETQYF. The DNA for the CDR3 is TGTGCCAGCAGTGCTGGCTACCAAGAGACCCAGTACTTC.

J is TRBJ1-5 and V is TRBV7-9; the match to TRBD1 covers 7 bases. This CDR3 is built from 17 residues. The germline CDR1 and CDR2 sequences are SEHNR and FQNEAQ (reference sequence). The V gene end was trimmed by 1 base and the J gene end by 2 bases; junction bases not matched to a gene: 8. The CDR3 loop reads CASSLVRDSKRNQPQHF. CDR3 bases: TGTGCCAGCAGCTTAGTCCGGGACAGCAAACGCAATCAGCCCCAGCATTTT.

In nucleotides, the CDR3 is TGTGCCAGCAGCACAGGGACAGGGCTCGGGCCCCAGCATTTT. Translation gives CASSTGTGLGPQHF. The genes are TRBV7-2 and TRBJ1-5, with 9 bases identical to TRBD1. There are 14 residues in the CDR3. Per germline, CDR1 SGHTA and CDR2 FQGNSA. With V trimmed by 5 bases and J by 9 bases, 8 bases remained unmatched.

The gene calls are TRBV6-5 and TRBJ2-7, with TRBD1 identical over 11 bases. This CDR3 has 15 residues. Germline CDR1 reads MNHEY; CDR2 reads SVGAGI. Germline trimming cut 6 bases from V and 4 bases from J; bases unmatched to any gene: 8. CDR3 protein: CASSLGTGGVYEQYF. Written as DNA, the CDR3 is TGTGCCAGCAGCCTTGGGACAGGGGGTGTTTACGAGCAGTACTTC.

V gene TRBV5-5 combines with J gene TRBJ1-1, with D possibly matching TRBD1 (5 bases). V was clipped by 0 bases and J by 10 bases, with 16 bases between them. Germline loops: CDR1 SGHKS, CDR2 YYEKEE (reference sequence). The CDR3 consists of 14 residues. The CDR3 sequence is CASSLGGAFGSAFF. In DNA, the CDR3 is TGTGCCAGCAGCTTGGGAGGGGCGTTTGGGTCAGCTTTCTTT.

CDR3 loop: CASSIRMDTEAFF. CDR3 coding DNA: TGTGCCAGCAGCATCAGGATGGACACTGAAGCTTTCTTT. The V call is TRBV27, the J call TRBJ1-1, with D uncertain. Per the germline V gene, CDR1 is MNHEY and CDR2 is SMNVEV (reference sequence). Trimming took off 6 bases at V and 3 bases at J, with 11 bases between the two ends. The length of the CDR3 is 13 residues.

This clone was recorded a few times. CDR3 amino acids: CASSVAGTKTGELFF. The DNA of the CDR3 is TGTGCCAGCAGCGTAGCTGGGACTAAGACCGGGGAGCTGTTTTTT. V usage is TRBV9 and J usage is TRBJ2-2; 7 bases match TRBD2. This CDR3 spans 15 amino acids. Germline CDR1 is SGDLS and CDR2 is YYNGEE. V lost 0 bases to trimming and J lost 5 bases; unmatched junction nucleotides: 4.

The V gene is TRBV27, the J gene TRBJ1-2; TRBD1 is a possible D gene (5 bases). The CDR3 spans 13 residues. CDR1 is MNHEY, CDR2 SMNVEV, per germline (reference sequence). Trimming left V 3 bases short and J 6 bases short, with 11 bases between. The CDR3 here is CASSFIVGDGYTF. For the CDR3, the DNA is TGTGCCAGCAGTTTCATCGTAGGGGATGGCTACACCTTC.

The rearrangement joins TRBV3-1 (or the pseudogene TRBV3-2) to TRBJ1-5; perhaps TRBD1 as D (5 bases). The ends were cut back, 0 bases at V and 6 bases at J, with 12 bases in the middle. Per germline, CDR1 LGHDT and CDR2 YNNKEL (reference sequence). The CDR3 length is 15 residues. CDR3 in DNA: TGTGCCAGCAGCCAAGATTTCGGGGGTGGTCAGCCCCAGCATTTT. Translation: CASSQDFGGGQPQHF.

CDR3 region: CASSLVGGASSEAFF. In DNA, the CDR3 is TGTGCCAGCAGCTTAGTTGGGGGCGCGAGCTCTGAAGCTTTCTTT. The chain is built from TRBV11-3 and TRBJ1-1; tentatively, D is TRBD1 (6 bases). Germline V lookup: CDR1 SGHNT, CDR2 YENEEA. The CDR3 is 15 amino acids. Trimming removed 1 base at V and 6 bases at J, with 15 bases between.

This chain joins TRBV18 and TRBJ1-2; D call uncertain. The CDR3 has 14 residues. The V end was cut by 3 bases, the J end by 4 bases, with 12 bases between. The germline V gene has CDR1 KGHSH and CDR2 LQKENI. CDR3 sequence reads: CASSPEMNGYGYTF. In nucleotides, the CDR3 is TGTGCCAGCTCACCGGAGATGAACGGCTATGGCTACACCTTC.

J is TRBJ1-1 and V is TRBV29-1, with D possibly being TRBD1 (5 bases). The V gene lost 5 bases and the J gene lost 0 bases, with 10 bases spanning the gap. The CDR3 contains 13 residues. Germline loops: CDR1 SQVTM, CDR2 ANQGSEA. DNA of the CDR3: TGCAGCGTTATCGGGACTATGAACACTGAAGCTTTCTTT. Protein product: CSVIGTMNTEAFF.

The rearrangement links TRBV7-9 to TRBJ1-6; D call uncertain. Trimming left V 1 base short and J 7 bases short, with 11 bases between. The CDR3 has 15 amino acids. CDR1 and CDR2 from the germline V gene are SEHNR and FQNEAQ (reference sequence). For the CDR3, the DNA is TGTGCCAGCAGCTTAGGGTCAGCCTCAAATTCACCCCTCCACTTT. Its protein product is CASSLGSASNSPLHF.

The gene calls are TRBV4-1 and TRBJ1-2; D is uncertain. CDR3 size: 15 residues. CDR1 is MGHRA and CDR2 is YSYEKL in the germline V gene. Trimming shortened V by 6 bases and J by 5 bases, and 19 bases separated the two germline ends. For the CDR3, the DNA is TGCGCCAGCAGTCAAAGCCCGGTGCTACCGTATGGCTACACCTTC. It specifies CASSQSPVLPYGYTF.

J is TRBJ1-4 and V is TRBV6-5; 7 bases are a match to TRBD1. Germline V gene data show CDR1 as MNHEY and CDR2 as SVGAGI. The length of the CDR3 is 15 residues. Losses at the gene ends were 6 bases for V and 7 bases for J; bases not matched to a gene: 11. The CDR3: CASSQEGGQTEKLFF. The CDR3 bases are TGTGCCAGCAGCCAAGAGGGGGGACAGACTGAAAAACTGTTTTTT.

The chain joins TRBV7-9 to TRBJ1-1, with unresolved D. The CDR3 spans 14 residues. The V end was cut by 5 bases, the J end by 1 base, with 11 bases between. The germline CDR1 and CDR2 sequences are SEHNR and FQNEAQ (reference sequence). This CDR3 is CASSENSKNTEAFF. The CDR3 bases are TGTGCCAGCAGCGAAAATAGCAAGAACACTGAAGCTTTCTTT.

The chain combines TRBV9 with TRBJ2-1; 11 bases line up with TRBD2. CDR3 size: 15 residues. Germline loops: CDR1 SGDLS, CDR2 YYNGEE. V lost 0 bases to trimming and J lost 8 bases; unmatched junction nucleotides: 4. In nucleotides, the CDR3 is TGTGCCAGCAGCGTAGCACTAGCGGGAGCTGATGAGCAGTTCTTC. It yields the protein CASSVALAGADEQFF.

This sequence joins TRBV7-9 and TRBJ2-7; TRBD2 matches 7 bases. In germline, CDR1 is SEHNR, CDR2 FQNEAQ (reference sequence). With V trimmed by 8 bases and J by 2 bases, 21 bases remained unmatched. The CDR3 has 18 amino acids. CDR3 coding DNA: TGTGCCAGCTCGGACACCCTGAGGGACGCGGGAGCGGCCTACGAGCAGTACTTC. This translates into CASSDTLRDAGAAYEQYF.

The chain recombines TRBV30 with TRBJ1-1; D call uncertain. The V and J ends lost 5 bases and 0 bases respectively, with 7 bases between them. From germline, CDR1 is GTSNPN and CDR2 SVGIG (reference sequence). This CDR3 region has 12 residues. The CDR3 DNA is TGTGCCTGGGGTTTACTGAACACTGAAGCTTTCTTT. Encoded protein: CAWGLLNTEAFF.

The V gene is TRBV3-1 (or the pseudogene TRBV3-2), the J gene TRBJ2-7; D uncertain. This CDR3 region has 12 residues. Trimming took 0 bases from V and 6 from J, leaving 6 bases between them. Germline values: CDR1 LGHDT, CDR2 YNNKEL (reference sequence). For the CDR3, the DNA is TGTGCCAGCAGCCAAGACACGCCCGAGCAGTACTTC. This encodes CASSQDTPEQYF.

J is TRBJ2-5 and V is TRBV7-9; D possibly matches TRBD1 or TRBD2 (5 bases each). Trimming cost V 1 base and J 4 bases, with 13 bases left between them. The CDR3 covers 15 residues. Germline V lookup: CDR1 SEHNR, CDR2 FQNEAQ (reference sequence). The CDR3 DNA reads TGTGCCAGCAGCTTAGATGAGGGGTCTCGAGAGACCCAGTACTTC. Residues: CASSLDEGSRETQYF.

The rearrangement joins TRBV5-4 to TRBJ1-2; no clear D gene. The V gene lost 3 bases and the J gene lost 7 bases, with 19 bases spanning the gap. Germline V gene sequence: CDR1 SGHNT, CDR2 YYREEE (reference sequence). This CDR3 contains 15 residues. The CDR3, as DNA: TGTGCCAGCAGCTCGGGAGTCCTAGGTCGGTCTGGCTACACCTTC. Protein product: CASSSGVLGRSGYTF. The whole variable domain, remainder taken from reference TRBV5-4 and TRBJ1-2, is ETGVTQSPTHLIKTRGQQVTLRCSSQSGHNTVSWYQQALGQGPQFIFQYYREEENGRGNFPPRFSGLQFPNYSSELNVNALELDDSALYLCASSSGVLGRSGYTFGSGTRLTVV.